This T cell receptor beta chain was identified during a study of cytomegalovirus exposure and HLA in healthy donors. This clone occurred once. Amplification used 60 Vbeta primers and 13 Jbeta primers. Generated by immunoSEQ multiplex PCR, the TCRdb table keeps only in-frame clones and is missing some. The repertoire includes roughly 130,000 clones, roughly four fifths of them detected once, and 11% sits in the top ten. CDR3 length: 15 residues. With V trimmed by 2 bases and J by 5 bases, 5 bases remained unmatched. Germline values: CDR1 LNHDA, CDR2 SQIVND (reference sequence). The sequenced sample consisted of PBMCs. This TCR was sampled from a male donor in good health and CMV-seropositive. The chain carries TRBV19 and TRBJ2-1; TRBD2 matches at 8 bases. The CDR3 DNA reads as TGTGCCAGTAGTATAAGTAGCGGGGTTCACAATGAGCAGTTCTTC. Translated, it gives CASSISSGVHNEQFF.